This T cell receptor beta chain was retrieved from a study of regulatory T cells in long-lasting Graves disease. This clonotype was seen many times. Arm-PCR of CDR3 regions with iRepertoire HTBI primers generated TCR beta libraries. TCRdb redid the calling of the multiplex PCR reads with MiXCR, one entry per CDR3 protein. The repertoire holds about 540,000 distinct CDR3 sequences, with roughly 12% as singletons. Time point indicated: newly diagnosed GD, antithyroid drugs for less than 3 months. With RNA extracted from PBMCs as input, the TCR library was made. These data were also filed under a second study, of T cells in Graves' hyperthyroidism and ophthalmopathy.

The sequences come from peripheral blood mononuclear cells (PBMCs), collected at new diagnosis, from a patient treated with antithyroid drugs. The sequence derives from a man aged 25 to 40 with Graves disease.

CDR3 bases: TGCGCCAGCAGCGTCCTAAGCGGGAGCACCTACAATGAGCAGTTCTTC. Its protein product is CASSVLSGSTYNEQFF. The chain links TRBV5-1 to TRBJ2-1; 8 bases fit TRBD2. In germline, CDR1 is SGHRS, CDR2 YFSETQ. The ends lost 4 bases at V and 2 bases at J; junction bases unmatched: 8. CDR3 length: 16 residues.